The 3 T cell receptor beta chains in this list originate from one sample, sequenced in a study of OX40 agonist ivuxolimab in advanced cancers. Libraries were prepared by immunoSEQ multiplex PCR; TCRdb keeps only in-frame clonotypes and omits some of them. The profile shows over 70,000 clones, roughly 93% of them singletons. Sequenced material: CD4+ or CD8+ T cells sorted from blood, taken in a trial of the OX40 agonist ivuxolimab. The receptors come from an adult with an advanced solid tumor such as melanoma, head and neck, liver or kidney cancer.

The CDR3 nucleotides read TGCGCCAGCAGCTGGACCAGAGAAGAGACCCAGTACTTC. It translates to CASSWTREETQYF. This chain links TRBV5-1 with TRBJ2-5; D unclear. Germline assignment: CDR1 SGHRS and CDR2 YFSETQ. The length of the CDR3 is 13 residues. V gave up 3 bases and J gave up 3 bases, with 9 bases separating them. Supplemented by reference TRBV5-1 and TRBJ2-5, the full variable domain reads KAGVTQTPRYLIKTRGQQVTLSCSPISGHRSVSWYQQTPGQGLQFLFEYFSETQRNKGNFPGRFSGRQFSNSRSEMNVSTLELGDSALYLCASSWTREETQYFGPGTRLLVL.

CDR3 region: CASSGQAGFEQFF. The CDR3 nucleotides read TGCGCCAGCAGTGGGCAAGCGGGATTTGAGCAGTTCTTC. V and J are TRBV10-1 and TRBJ2-1; TRBD2 agrees at 7 bases. Per the germline V gene, CDR1 is WNHNN and CDR2 is SYGVQD (reference sequence). V trimming: 4 bases; J trimming: 9 bases; junction bases outside the gene matches: 6. This CDR3 region has 13 residues.

CDR3 sequence (DNA): TGCAGCGTTGAAGCTAGCGGGAGAGGAGTCAAAAACATTCAGTACTTC. This translates into CSVEASGRGVKNIQYF. The chain has TRBV29-1 and TRBJ2-4, with TRBD2 matching 10 bases. Germline CDR1 reads SQVTM; CDR2 reads ANQGSEA. The CDR3 covers 16 residues. V dropped 1 base and J dropped 3; count of bases not matched to a gene: 6.